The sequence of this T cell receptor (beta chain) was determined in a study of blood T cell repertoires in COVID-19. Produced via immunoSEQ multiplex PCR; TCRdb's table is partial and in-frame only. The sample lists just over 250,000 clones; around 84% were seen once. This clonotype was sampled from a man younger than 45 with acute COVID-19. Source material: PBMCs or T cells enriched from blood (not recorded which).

This CDR3 is CASSPGQTTGELFF. The CDR3 DNA reads TGTGCCAGCTCACCAGGGCAGACCACCGGGGAGCTGTTTTTT. The chain is built from TRBV18 and TRBJ2-2; no clear D gene. The CDR3 has 14 amino acids. V was trimmed by 2 bases and J by 4 bases, leaving 8 bases between them. From germline, CDR1 is KGHSH and CDR2 LQKENI. Together with reference TRBV18 and TRBJ2-2, the CDR3 gives the full variable domain: NAGVMQNPRHLVRRRGQEARLRCSPMKGHSHVYWYRQLPEEGLKFMVYLQKENIIDESGMPKERFSAEFPKEGPSILRIQQVVRGDSAAYFCASSPGQTTGELFFGEGSRLTVL.